This is a list of T cell receptor beta chains from one sample in a study of Graves' ophthalmopathy and Graves' hyperthyroidism. Each CDR3 protein is one row after TCRdb ran MiXCR on the multiplex PCR reads. The data contain approximately 480,000 distinct CDR3 sequences, approximately 15% of them singletons. Sequencing input: blood. The receptors come from a woman aged 25-40 years with Graves' ophthalmopathy. The CDR3 runs from the conserved cysteine through the conserved F or W. Each record gives: CDR3 protein, CDR3 DNA, clone size, J gene, V gene, CDR3 length, D gene. A D gene is named only where the DNA matches it firmly. Clone sizes are shown as once, few or many counts, or a class when the clone is expanded.

cdr3_aa: CASSQTGIRETQYF; cdr3_nt: TGTGCCAGTAGTCAGACAGGGATTCGTGAGACCCAGTACTTC; clone_size: few; j_call: TRBJ2-5; v_call: TRBV19; cdr3_length: 14; d_call: TRBD1
cdr3_aa: CASSKDRGTGAGVETQYF; cdr3_nt: TGTGCCAGCAGCAAAGACCGGGGGACAGGGGCGGGAGTGGAGACCCAGTACTTC; clone_size: many; j_call: TRBJ2-5; v_call: TRBV4-2; cdr3_length: 18; d_call: TRBD1
cdr3_aa: CAWTVGGLDTEAFF; cdr3_nt: TGTGCCTGGACCGTCGGGGGGTTGGACACTGAAGCTTTCTTT; clone_size: few; j_call: TRBJ1-1; v_call: TRBV30; cdr3_length: 14; d_call: -
cdr3_aa: CASGTHSNQPQHF; cdr3_nt: TGTGCCAGCGGGACACATTCAAATCAGCCCCAGCATTTT; clone_size: once; j_call: TRBJ1-5; v_call: TRBV2; cdr3_length: 13; d_call: -
cdr3_aa: CSAARQFEAFF; cdr3_nt: TGCAGTGCTGCACGACAGTTTGAAGCTTTCTTT; clone_size: many; j_call: TRBJ1-1; v_call: TRBV20-1; cdr3_length: 11; d_call: -
cdr3_aa: CASSFSDRVGNTIYF; cdr3_nt: TGTGCCAGCAGTTTTTCGGACAGGGTTGGAAACACCATATATTTT; clone_size: few; j_call: TRBJ1-3; v_call: TRBV12-3/TRBV12-4; cdr3_length: 15; d_call: TRBD1
cdr3_aa: CAISLSRDTLYTEAFF; cdr3_nt: TGTGCCATCAGTTTATCCAGGGACACGTTGTACACTGAAGCTTTCTTT; clone_size: once; j_call: TRBJ1-1; v_call: TRBV28; cdr3_length: 16; d_call: -
cdr3_aa: CASSARRGQPQHF; cdr3_nt: TGTGCCAGCAGTGCTCGTAGGGGTCAGCCCCAGCATTTT; clone_size: many; j_call: TRBJ1-5; v_call: TRBV6-1; cdr3_length: 13; d_call: -
cdr3_aa: CASRGPTVGYTF; cdr3_nt: TGTGCCAGCAGAGGACCCACTGTTGGCTACACCTTC; clone_size: many; j_call: TRBJ1-2; v_call: TRBV6-5; cdr3_length: 12; d_call: -
cdr3_aa: CSVYRAEGTEAFF; cdr3_nt: TGCAGCGTGTACCGGGCCGAGGGCACTGAAGCTTTCTTT; clone_size: many; j_call: TRBJ1-1; v_call: TRBV29-1; cdr3_length: 13; d_call: -
cdr3_aa: CASSENEGSNQPQHF; cdr3_nt: TGTGCCAGCAGTGAAAATGAGGGTAGCAATCAGCCCCAGCATTTT; clone_size: many; j_call: TRBJ1-5; v_call: TRBV6-1; cdr3_length: 15; d_call: -
cdr3_aa: CSASGNGQGISEQYF; cdr3_nt: TGCAGTGCTAGTGGGAACGGACAGGGGATCAGCGAGCAGTACTTC; clone_size: many; j_call: TRBJ2-7; v_call: TRBV20-1; cdr3_length: 15; d_call: TRBD1